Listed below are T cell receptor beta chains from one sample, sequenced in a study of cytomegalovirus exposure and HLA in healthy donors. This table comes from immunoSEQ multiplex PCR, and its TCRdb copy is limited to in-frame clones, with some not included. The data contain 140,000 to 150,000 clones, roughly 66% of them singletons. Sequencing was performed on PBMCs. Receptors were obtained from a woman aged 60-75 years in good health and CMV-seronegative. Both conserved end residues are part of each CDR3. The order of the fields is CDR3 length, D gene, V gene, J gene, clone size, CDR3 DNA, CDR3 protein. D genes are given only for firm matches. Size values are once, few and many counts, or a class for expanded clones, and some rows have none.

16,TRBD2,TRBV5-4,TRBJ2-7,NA,TGTGCCAGCAGCAGGAAACTAGCGGGGGACTCCTACGAGCAGTACTTC,CASSRKLAGDSYEQYF
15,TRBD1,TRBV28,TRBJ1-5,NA,TGTGCCAGCAGTATGACTAACAGGGGGATGCGGCCCCAGCATTTT,CASSMTNRGMRPQHF
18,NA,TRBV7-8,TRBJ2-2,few,TGTGCCAGCAGCCCAGAGCCCGGGACTCCAAATACGGCCGGGGAGCTGTTTTTT,CASSPEPGTPNTAGELFF
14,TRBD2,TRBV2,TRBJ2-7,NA,TGTGCCAGCAGAGCGGGACGGAGCTCCTACGAGCAGTACTTC,CASRAGRSSYEQYF
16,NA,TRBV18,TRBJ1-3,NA,TGTGCCAGCTCAAACCCGGGAAGGACGAGTGGAAACACCATATATTTT,CASSNPGRTSGNTIYF
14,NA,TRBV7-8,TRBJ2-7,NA,TGTGCCAGCAGCTTAGGACACTCGGCCTACGAGCAGTACTTC,CASSLGHSAYEQYF
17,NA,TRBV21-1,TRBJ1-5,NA,TGTGCCAGCACCGATAGGGGGACAGGTAGGTGCAATCAGCCCCAGCATTTT,CASTDRGTGRCNQPQHF
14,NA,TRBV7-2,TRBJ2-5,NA,TGTGCCAGCAGCTTGGGGACGGGACACGAGACCCAGTACTTC,CASSLGTGHETQYF
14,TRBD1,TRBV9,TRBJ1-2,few,TGTGCCAGCAGCCCCGGGACAGGCCCTAGAGGCTACACCTTC,CASSPGTGPRGYTF
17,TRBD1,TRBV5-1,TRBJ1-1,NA,TGCGCCAGCAGCTTGGTGGCGACAGGGGGCCCGAACACTGAAGCTTTCTTT,CASSLVATGGPNTEAFF
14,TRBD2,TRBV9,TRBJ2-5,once,TGTGCCAGCAGCGAGTGGGGACTAGAAGAGACCCAGTACTTC,CASSEWGLEETQYF
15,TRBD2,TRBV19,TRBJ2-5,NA,TGTGCCAGTAGTCGACTAGCGGGGGCCCAAGAGACCCAGTACTTC,CASSRLAGAQETQYF
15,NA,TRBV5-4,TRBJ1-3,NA,TGTGCCAGCAGCTTAAGGGGATCGGCTGGAAACACCATATATTTT,CASSLRGSAGNTIYF
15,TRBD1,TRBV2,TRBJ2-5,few,TGTGCCAGCAGTGATGGGGACAGACCGGGGGAGACCCAGTACTTC,CASSDGDRPGETQYF
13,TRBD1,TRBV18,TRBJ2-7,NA,TGTGCCAGCTCCCCTCAGACAGGGAACGAGCAGTACTTC,CASSPQTGNEQYF
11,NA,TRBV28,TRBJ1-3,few,TGTGCCAGCAGTTCCCCTAACACCATATATTTT,CASSSPNTIYF
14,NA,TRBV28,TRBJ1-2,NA,TGTGCCAGCAGTGTACCCCCAGGGTTGGATGGCTACACCTTC,CASSVPPGLDGYTF
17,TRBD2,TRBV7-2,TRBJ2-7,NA,TGTGCCAGCAGCTCCGGACTAGCGGGAGACATAGGCCACGAGCAGTACTTC,CASSSGLAGDIGHEQYF
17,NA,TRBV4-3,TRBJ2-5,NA,TGCGCCAGCAGCCGGGGCAGGGGGGCTAATCCAAGTGGGACCCAGTACTTC,CASSRGRGANPSGTQYF
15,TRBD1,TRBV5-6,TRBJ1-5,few,TGTGCCAGCAGCTACGGGACAGGGATGAATCAGCCCCAGCATTTT,CASSYGTGMNQPQHF
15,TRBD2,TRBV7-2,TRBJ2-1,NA,TGTGCCAGCCAAGCTTTAGCGGGGGCCTACAATGAGCAGTTCTTC,CASQALAGAYNEQFF
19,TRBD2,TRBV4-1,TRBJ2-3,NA,TGCGCCAGCAGCCCCCGCGGTCCCGGGAGGGCCTCTGGCACAGATACGCAGTATTTT,CASSPRGPGRASGTDTQYF
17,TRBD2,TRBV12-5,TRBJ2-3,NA,TGTGCTAGTGGTCCCCGGAACGTGACTAGCGGCACAGATACGCAGTATTTT,CASGPRNVTSGTDTQYF
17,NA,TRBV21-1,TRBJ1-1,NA,TGTGCCAGCAGCAACTCGGCAGGGGTAGGAGTTAATCCTGAAGCTTTCTTT,CASSNSAGVGVNPEAFF
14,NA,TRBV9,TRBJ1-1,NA,TGTGCCAGCAGCGTAGGAGGACTCCTTACTGAAGCTTTCTTT,CASSVGGLLTEAFF
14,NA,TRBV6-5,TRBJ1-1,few,TGTGCCAGCAGTTACGGGGGGGCCCCCACTGAAGCTTTCTTT,CASSYGGAPTEAFF
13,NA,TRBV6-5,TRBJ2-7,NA,TGTGCCAGCAGTTACCGACTAGTTGGCGAGCAGTACTTC,CASSYRLVGEQYF
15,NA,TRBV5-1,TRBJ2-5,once,TGCGCCAGCAGCTTGGCGGGACTCAAACAAGAGACCCAGTACTTC,CASSLAGLKQETQYF
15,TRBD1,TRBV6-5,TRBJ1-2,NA,TGTGCCAGCAGTTTCTCGGGACAGGTTAACTATGGCTACACCTTC,CASSFSGQVNYGYTF
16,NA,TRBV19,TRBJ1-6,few,TGTGCCAGTAGTCCCCGGACATTCACCTATAATTCACCCCTCCACTTT,CASSPRTFTYNSPLHF
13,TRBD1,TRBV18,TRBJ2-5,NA,TGTGCCAGCTCCCGGGACAGACAAGAGACCCAGTACTTC,CASSRDRQETQYF
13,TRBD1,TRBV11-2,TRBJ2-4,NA,TGTGCCAGCAGCCCCGACAGGGTGAACATTCAGTACTTC,CASSPDRVNIQYF
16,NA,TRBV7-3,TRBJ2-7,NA,TGTGCCAGCAGCTTAAGTCTGGCGTCCGGGACCTACGAGCAGTACTTC,CASSLSLASGTYEQYF
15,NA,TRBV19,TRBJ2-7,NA,TGTGCCAGTAGGCAATACCCGGGACAATCCTACGAGCAGTACTTC,CASRQYPGQSYEQYF
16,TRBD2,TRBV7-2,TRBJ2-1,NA,TGTGCCAGCAGCTTAGCTCCTAGCGGGAGGCAGAATGAGCAGTTCTTC,CASSLAPSGRQNEQFF
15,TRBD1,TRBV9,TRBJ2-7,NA,TGTGCCAGCAGCGTAGGACAGGGGGCTTTTTACGAGCAGTACTTC,CASSVGQGAFYEQYF
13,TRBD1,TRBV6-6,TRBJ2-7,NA,TGTGCCAGCAGACTACAGGGGGTAAGCGAGCAGTACTTC,CASRLQGVSEQYF
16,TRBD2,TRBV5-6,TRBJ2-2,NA,TGTGCCAGCAGCTTGGTTGCAGCGGGGAGCACCGGGGAGCTGTTTTTT,CASSLVAAGSTGELFF
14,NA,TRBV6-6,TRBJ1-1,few,TGTGCCAGCAGTTACTTGGGAGTAGGGACTGAAGCTTTCTTT,CASSYLGVGTEAFF
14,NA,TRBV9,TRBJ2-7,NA,TGTGCCAGCAGCGTAGACGCGGTAACCTACGAGCAGTACTTC,CASSVDAVTYEQYF
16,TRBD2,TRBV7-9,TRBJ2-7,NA,TGTGCCAGCAGCCCGCCGACTAGCGGGCAGCTCCGCGAGCAGTACTTC,CASSPPTSGQLREQYF
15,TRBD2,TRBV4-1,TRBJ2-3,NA,TGCGCCAGCAGCCGAGCGCGGGGGGCCACAGATACGCAGTATTTT,CASSRARGATDTQYF
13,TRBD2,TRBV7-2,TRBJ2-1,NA,TGTGCCAGCACCCGGGACTATTACAATGAGCAGTTCTTC,CASTRDYYNEQFF
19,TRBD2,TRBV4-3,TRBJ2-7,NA,TGCGCCAGCAGCCAAGCGAGACTAGCGGGGGGGCAGAGCTCCTACGAGCAGTACTTC,CASSQARLAGGQSSYEQYF
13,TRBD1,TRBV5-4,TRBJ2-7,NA,TGTGCCAGCAGCCAGGGGGCGCAGGACGAGCAGTACTTC,CASSQGAQDEQYF
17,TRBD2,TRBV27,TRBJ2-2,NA,TGTGCCAGCAGTCCCGGAGCGGGGGGGCCGAACACCGGGGAGCTGTTTTTT,CASSPGAGGPNTGELFF
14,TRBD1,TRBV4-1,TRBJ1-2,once,TGCGCCAGCAGCACGGACAGGGGAAACTATGGCTACACCTTC,CASSTDRGNYGYTF
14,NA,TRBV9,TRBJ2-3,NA,TGTGCCAGCAGCGTGCGGACTAGCACAGATACGCAGTATTTT,CASSVRTSTDTQYF
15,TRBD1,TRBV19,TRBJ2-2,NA,TGTGCCAGTAGTAGGGGACAGGGATATACCGGGGAGCTGTTTTTT,CASSRGQGYTGELFF
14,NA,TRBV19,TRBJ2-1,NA,TGTGCCAGTAGCAGACTAGGAGCCTACAATGAGCAGTTCTTC,CASSRLGAYNEQFF
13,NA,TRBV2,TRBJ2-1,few,TGTGCCAGCAGTCTTGGGAGGGGGTATGAGCAGTTCTTC,CASSLGRGYEQFF
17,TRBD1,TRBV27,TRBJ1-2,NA,TGTGCCAGCAGGGGCCGGACAGGGGGTAGCAGGAACTATGGCTACACCTTC,CASRGRTGGSRNYGYTF
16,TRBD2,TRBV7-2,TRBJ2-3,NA,TGTGCCAGCAGCTTGAGAACGGGAGGATACACAGATACGCAGTATTTT,CASSLRTGGYTDTQYF
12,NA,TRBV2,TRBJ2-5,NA,TGTGCCAGCTCCTCGGTGCAAGAGACCCAGTACTTC,CASSSVQETQYF
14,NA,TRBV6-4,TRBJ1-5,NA,TGTGCCAGCAGTAGTGAGGGGGGGAATCAGCCCCAGCATTTT,CASSSEGGNQPQHF
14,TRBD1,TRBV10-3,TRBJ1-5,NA,TGTGCCATCAGCAAGGACAGGGGGAATCAGCCCCAGCATTTT,CAISKDRGNQPQHF
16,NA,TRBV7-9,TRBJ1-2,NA,TGTGCCAGCAGCTTAGCGGGAAGAGGGTTCGGGTATGGCTACACCTTC,CASSLAGRGFGYGYTF
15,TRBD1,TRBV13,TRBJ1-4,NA,TGTGCCAGCAGCTTTCGGACAGGGAGAGGGGAAAAACTGTTTTTT,CASSFRTGRGEKLFF